Listed below are T cell receptor beta chains from one sample, sequenced in a study of graft-versus-host responses after intestinal transplantation. For these TCRs, the target antigens are not known. The table came from immunoSEQ multiplex PCR; TCRdb's copy has only in-frame clones and leaves some out. The data show around 40,000 clones, approximately 93% seen once. The sequencing used unstimulated CD4+ T cells sorted from spleen or lymph node cells, collected before transplant. The receptors come from a human donor who was the organ donor for an intestinal transplant. CDR3s include the opening cysteine and the closing phenylalanine or tryptophan. A D gene is named only where the DNA matches it firmly. Rows give clone size only sometimes, using once, few, many, or a class for an expanded clone.

clone_size | j_call | v_call | d_call | cdr3_aa | cdr3_nt
- | TRBJ2-3 | TRBV6-5 | - | CASSLSSSTDTQYF | TGTGCCAGCAGCCTATCTTCTAGCACAGATACGCAGTATTTT
- | TRBJ1-2 | TRBV5-1 | TRBD1 | CASSLTTGGDGYTF | TGCGCCAGCAGCCTTACGACAGGGGGGGATGGCTACACCTTC
once | TRBJ1-1 | TRBV6-4 | - | CASSADRNTEAFF | TGTGCCAGCAGTGCCGACAGGAACACTGAAGCTTTCTTT
- | TRBJ2-3 | TRBV6-5 | TRBD2 | CASRRGGHTDTQYF | TGTGCCAGCAGGCGGGGGGGCCACACAGATACGCAGTATTTT
- | TRBJ2-1 | TRBV7-9 | - | CASSLVGYNEQFF | TGTGCCAGCAGCTTAGTAGGATACAATGAGCAGTTCTTC
- | TRBJ2-1 | TRBV11-2 | TRBD1 | CASSLGTGTYNEQFF | TGTGCCAGCAGCTTAGGGACAGGGACCTACAATGAGCAGTTCTTC
- | TRBJ1-1 | TRBV6-5 | - | CASRPERTENTEAFF | TGTGCCAGCAGACCCGAAAGGACAGAGAACACTGAAGCTTTCTTT
- | TRBJ2-3 | TRBV11-2 | TRBD2 | CASSLGRIAGGLTDTQYF | TGTGCCAGCAGCTTAGGGAGAATAGCGGGGGGCCTCACAGATACGCAGTATTTT
- | TRBJ2-1 | TRBV15 | TRBD2 | CATNLAGGREQFF | TGTGCCACGAACCTAGCGGGGGGTAGGGAGCAGTTCTTC
- | TRBJ1-5 | TRBV6-1 | - | CASSASQVGNQPQHF | TGTGCCAGCAGTGCTTCACAGGTTGGGAATCAGCCCCAGCATTTT
- | TRBJ2-3 | TRBV30 | TRBD1 | CAWSGGWAGGPDTQYF | TGTGCCTGGAGTGGAGGATGGGCAGGGGGTCCAGATACGCAGTATTTT
- | TRBJ1-1 | TRBV28 | - | CASSFGTGYVVGTEAFF | TGTGCCAGCAGTTTCGGTACAGGGTACGTAGTGGGTACTGAAGCTTTCTTT
- | TRBJ2-7 | TRBV4-3 | TRBD1 | CASSQDLADRTYEQYF | TGCGCCAGCAGCCAAGATCTCGCGGACAGGACCTACGAGCAGTACTTC
- | TRBJ1-1 | TRBV28 | TRBD1 | CASSSLGTGGLNTEAFF | TGTGCCAGCAGTTCACTCGGGACAGGGGGTTTGAACACTGAAGCTTTCTTT
- | TRBJ1-4 | TRBV5-1 | TRBD1 | CASSTGQGDEKLFF | TGCGCCAGCAGCACGGGACAGGGGGATGAAAAACTGTTTTTT
- | TRBJ2-3 | TRBV2 | - | CASRAARGRDTQYF | TGTGCCAGCAGGGCGGCACGGGGGAGGGATACGCAGTATTTT
- | TRBJ1-1 | TRBV7-6 | TRBD1 | CASSLGQANTEAFF | TGTGCCAGCAGCCTGGGACAGGCGAACACTGAAGCTTTCTTT
- | TRBJ1-2 | TRBV27 | TRBD1 | CASSLETGDGYTF | TGTGCCAGCAGCCTCGAGACAGGGGATGGCTACACCTTC
- | TRBJ1-2 | TRBV7-2 | TRBD1 | CASSLRQGYGYTF | TGTGCCAGCAGCTTAAGACAGGGCTATGGCTACACCTTC
- | TRBJ2-7 | TRBV5-1 | - | CASSLLNGAYEQYF | TGCGCCAGCAGCTTGTTAAACGGGGCCTACGAGCAGTACTTC
- | TRBJ1-2 | TRBV7-9 | - | CASSLNGYTF | TGTGCCAGCAGCTTAAATGGCTACACCTTC
- | TRBJ1-1 | TRBV15 | TRBD1 | CATSRKPPRQTGEVNTEAFF | TGTGCCACCAGCAGGAAACCGCCGCGCCAGACAGGGGAGGTGAACACTGAAGCTTTCTTT
- | TRBJ1-5 | TRBV28 | TRBD1 | CASSFGQGDQPQHF | TGTGCCAGCAGTTTCGGACAGGGGGACCAGCCCCAGCATTTT
- | TRBJ2-7 | TRBV7-2 | - | CASSLGVRGYEQYF | TGTGCCAGCAGCTTAGGCGTCAGGGGCTACGAGCAGTACTTC
- | TRBJ2-3 | TRBV5-4 | TRBD2 | CASSSNPLALAGFTDTQYF | TGTGCCAGCAGCTCAAATCCCCTAGCACTAGCGGGCTTCACAGATACGCAGTATTTT
once | TRBJ1-2 | TRBV4-3 | - | CASSQDLGRYGYTF | TGCGCCAGCAGCCAAGATTTAGGGCGGTATGGCTACACCTTC
- | TRBJ1-2 | TRBV6-5 | TRBD1 | CASSLQGTGGYGYTF | TGTGCCAGCAGCCTCCAAGGGACAGGGGGCTATGGCTACACCTTC
- | TRBJ1-2 | TRBV7-2 | - | CASSLRTSTGPFNYGYTF | TGTGCCAGCAGCTTACGGACCTCCACAGGGCCCTTCAACTATGGCTACACCTTC
- | TRBJ2-2 | TRBV9 | TRBD1 | CASSVVTGGGTGELFF | TGTGCCAGCAGCGTAGTAACAGGGGGCGGTACCGGGGAGCTGTTTTTT
few | TRBJ1-2 | TRBV28 | - | CASSNAGLPFNYGYTF | TGTGCCAGCAGTAACGCAGGGCTCCCTTTTAACTATGGCTACACCTTC
- | TRBJ1-1 | TRBV11-3 | - | CASSGDRHTEAFF | TGTGCCAGCAGCGGCGACAGGCACACTGAAGCTTTCTTT
- | TRBJ2-2 | TRBV5-1 | - | CASSLGGVQAGELFF | TGCGCCAGCAGCTTGGGGGGCGTCCAGGCCGGGGAGCTGTTTTTT
- | TRBJ2-7 | TRBV4-1 | - | CASSQGGRQSSYEQYF | TGCGCCAGCAGCCAAGGGGGTCGGCAGAGCTCCTACGAGCAGTACTTC
- | TRBJ2-5 | TRBV7-9 | TRBD2 | CASSLGPSGRSGETQYF | TGTGCCAGCAGCTTAGGCCCTAGCGGGAGATCTGGGGAGACCCAGTACTTC
- | TRBJ2-7 | TRBV2 | TRBD1 | CASRPTGTGSSYEQYF | TGTGCCAGCAGGCCAACCGGGACAGGGAGCTCCTACGAGCAGTACTTC
- | TRBJ2-7 | TRBV11-2 | - | CASSLAYEQYF | TGTGCCAGCAGCTTAGCCTACGAGCAGTACTTC
- | TRBJ2-1 | TRBV7-8 | - | CASSLASVGLLSSYNEQFF | TGTGCCAGCAGCTTAGCTTCCGTGGGACTTCTAAGCTCCTACAATGAGCAGTTCTTC
- | TRBJ2-7 | TRBV5-6 | TRBD1 | CASSWTGTGFYEQYF | TGTGCCAGCAGCTGGACCGGGACAGGGTTCTACGAGCAGTACTTC
- | TRBJ1-1 | TRBV29-1 | - | CSVERGITEAFF | TGCAGCGTTGAACGTGGGATCACAGAAGCTTTCTTT
- | TRBJ2-2 | TRBV4-1 | TRBD2 | CASSQDGTSGGASGELFF | TGCGCCAGCAGCCAAGATGGGACTAGCGGGGGGGCTTCGGGGGAGCTGTTTTTT
- | TRBJ1-5 | TRBV18 | - | CASSPQGNQPQHF | TGTGCCAGCTCACCACAGGGCAATCAGCCCCAGCATTTT
- | TRBJ2-7 | TRBV11-2 | - | CASSLGQDFYEQYF | TGTGCCAGCAGCTTAGGGCAGGACTTCTACGAGCAGTACTTC
- | TRBJ2-1 | TRBV2 | - | CASNPAGVANEQFF | TGTGCCAGCAATCCCGCAGGGGTGGCCAATGAGCAGTTCTTC
- | TRBJ1-3 | TRBV30 | - | CAWSGFAGSFGNTIYF | TGTGCCTGGAGTGGTTTCGCAGGGTCTTTTGGAAACACCATATATTTT
- | TRBJ1-4 | TRBV7-6 | - | CASSFRAPSTNEKLFF | TGTGCCAGCAGCTTCAGGGCCCCTTCAACTAATGAAAAACTGTTTTTT
- | TRBJ2-1 | TRBV19 | TRBD2 | CASSRTSATPYNEQFF | TGTGCCAGTAGTAGGACTAGCGCGACACCCTACAATGAGCAGTTCTTC
- | TRBJ2-2 | TRBV18 | - | CASSPGWGELFF | TGTGCCAGCTCACCAGGCTGGGGGGAGCTGTTTTTT
- | TRBJ2-5 | TRBV15 | TRBD2 | CATSRDGSGGAGETQYF | TGTGCCACCAGCAGAGATGGTAGCGGGGGGGCAGGAGAGACCCAGTACTTC
- | TRBJ1-2 | TRBV5-1 | - | CASSQGGIGNGYTF | TGCGCCAGCAGCCAGGGCGGGATCGGAAATGGCTACACCTTC
few | TRBJ1-1 | TRBV10-1 | - | CASSETPEAEAFF | TGCGCCAGCAGTGAGACCCCAGAGGCTGAAGCTTTCTTT
- | TRBJ2-3 | TRBV7-9 | TRBD2 | CASSLALAGGTDTQYF | TGTGCCAGCAGCTTAGCACTAGCGGGGGGCACAGATACGCAGTATTTT
- | TRBJ2-5 | TRBV7-2 | - | CASRRDPEETQYF | TGTGCCAGCAGAAGGGACCCCGAAGAGACCCAGTACTTC
- | TRBJ1-1 | TRBV6-5 | - | CASSYSWQGPVAFF | TGTGCCAGCAGTTACTCGTGGCAGGGGCCGGTAGCTTTCTTT
- | TRBJ2-3 | TRBV27 | TRBD2 | CASSLKGLAGGSTDTQYF | TGTGCCAGCAGTCTTAAGGGACTAGCGGGGGGCAGCACAGATACGCAGTATTTT
- | TRBJ1-6 | TRBV7-2 | TRBD1 | CASSGRDRDYGSPLHF | TGTGCCAGCAGCGGCCGGGACAGGGACTATGGCTCACCCCTCCACTTT
- | TRBJ1-6 | TRBV5-4 | - | CASSFGGARPPLHF | TGTGCCAGCAGCTTTGGGGGGGCGAGGCCACCCCTCCACTTT